A single sample gave rise to the 3 T cell receptor beta chains below, sequenced in a study of Graves' ophthalmopathy and Graves' hyperthyroidism. Transcripts of RNA were the source for amplifying TCR beta CDR3 regions. Following a first-round RT-PCR that used HTBI primers, a second-round multiplex PCR was carried out. TCRdb re-called the multiplex PCR reads with MiXCR, one entry per CDR3 protein. The sample carries a few hundred thousand distinct CDR3 sequences, 15% recorded once. The sample was peripheral blood. The receptors were sampled from a woman aged 18-29 years with stable Graves' hyperthyroidism.

This clonotype appeared many times. The CDR3 coding sequence is TGTGCCAGCAGCGAAGGGGGCGCAGAAGCTTTCTTT. Encoded protein: CASSEGGAEAFF. The rearrangement joins TRBV9 to TRBJ1-1; TRBD1 agrees at 7 bases. Germline-derived CDR1 and CDR2 are SGDLS and YYNGEE. This CDR3 comprises 12 residues. V shed 3 bases, J shed 8 bases, and the junction held 4 bases outside the gene matches.

V is TRBV3-1 and J is TRBJ1-2; tentatively, D is TRBD1 (6 bases). Trimming removed 7 bases from V and 8 bases from J, with 17 bases in between. The CDR3 consists of 13 residues. Germline V CDR1 and CDR2: LGHDT, YNNKEL (reference sequence). CDR3 bases: TGTGCCAGCACAGACAGGTCGAGTGTGGGCTACACCTTC. This translates into CASTDRSSVGYTF.

The gene calls are TRBV30 and TRBJ1-1; D is possibly TRBD1 (6 bases). Germline lookup yields CDR1 GTSNPN and CDR2 SVGIG (reference sequence). The germline V and J ends were trimmed by 7 bases and 8 bases, with 23 bases remaining between them. This CDR3 comprises 14 residues. The CDR3 sequence: CASYPSGTNLEAFF. The CDR3 DNA is TGTGCCTCTTACCCGAGCGGGACAAATTTAGAAGCTTTCTTT.